A selection of T cell receptor beta chains follows, all from one sample in a study of blood T cell repertoires in COVID-19. The assay was immunoSEQ multiplex PCR, and TCRdb's table has in-frame clones only and misses some. The sample lists over 140,000 clones, roughly 85% occurring once. The sequenced material came from PBMCs or T cells enriched from blood (not recorded which). These receptors all stem from a woman between 50 and 59 years old who had recovered from COVID-19. CDR3s include the opening cysteine and the closing phenylalanine or tryptophan. D genes are given only for firm matches. The size entry is marked missing in some rows and otherwise reads once, few, many or a size class.

J gene: TRBJ1-2
V gene: TRBV19
D gene: TRBD1
clone size: .
CDR3 DNA: TGTGCCAGTAGTACGCCGGGACAGGGTGGATATGGCTACACCTTC
CDR3 protein: CASSTPGQGGYGYTF

J gene: TRBJ1-1
V gene: TRBV21-1
D gene: .
clone size: .
CDR3 DNA: TGTGCCAGCAGCATTTTTTCGACAGCCTTGAACACTGAAGCTTTCTTT
CDR3 protein: CASSIFSTALNTEAFF

J gene: TRBJ2-1
V gene: TRBV25-1
D gene: TRBD2
clone size: few
CDR3 DNA: TGTGCCAGCAGTGACGGGGGGACCTACAATGAGCAGTTCTTC
CDR3 protein: CASSDGGTYNEQFF

J gene: TRBJ2-7
V gene: TRBV28
D gene: .
clone size: once
CDR3 DNA: TGTGCCAGCAGTTTAGGGGCGCTCGAGCAGTACTTC
CDR3 protein: CASSLGALEQYF

J gene: TRBJ2-7
V gene: TRBV28
D gene: TRBD2
clone size: .
CDR3 DNA: TGTGCCAGCGCCGGACTAGTCTACGAGCAGTACTTC
CDR3 protein: CASAGLVYEQYF

J gene: TRBJ1-4
V gene: TRBV4-1
D gene: .
clone size: few
CDR3 DNA: TGCGCCAGCAGCCAAGTCCTGCGGGGGACTAATGAAAAACTGTTTTTT
CDR3 protein: CASSQVLRGTNEKLFF

J gene: TRBJ2-7
V gene: TRBV6-5
D gene: .
clone size: .
CDR3 DNA: TGTGCCAGCAGGACCGGGACACCCCGCAAGGAGCAGTACTTC
CDR3 protein: CASRTGTPRKEQYF

J gene: TRBJ2-7
V gene: TRBV5-6
D gene: TRBD2
clone size: .
CDR3 DNA: TGTGCCAGCAGCTTAAGCGGGAGAGGGTACGAGCAGTACTTC
CDR3 protein: CASSLSGRGYEQYF

J gene: TRBJ2-1
V gene: TRBV28
D gene: TRBD2
clone size: many
CDR3 DNA: TGTGCCAGCAGTCAACCCGGGACTAGCGGGATTAGCTCCTACAATGAGCAGTTCTTC
CDR3 protein: CASSQPGTSGISSYNEQFF

J gene: TRBJ1-1
V gene: TRBV19
D gene: .
clone size: .
CDR3 DNA: TGTGCCAGTAGTTTTCAGGCGCGAACTGAAGCTTTCTTT
CDR3 protein: CASSFQARTEAFF

J gene: TRBJ2-7
V gene: TRBV4-1
D gene: .
clone size: once
CDR3 DNA: TGCGCCAGCAGCCAAGAGCTCCCTAGTCGGTACGAGCAGTACTTC
CDR3 protein: CASSQELPSRYEQYF

J gene: TRBJ1-6
V gene: TRBV2
D gene: .
clone size: .
CDR3 DNA: TGTGCCAGCCGGCAGGGTGGTTCACCCCTCCACTTT
CDR3 protein: CASRQGGSPLHF

J gene: TRBJ2-2
V gene: TRBV5-1
D gene: TRBD1
clone size: few
CDR3 DNA: TGCGCCAGCAGCTTGGCTTCAGGGGGCAAAACCGGGGAGCTGTTTTTT
CDR3 protein: CASSLASGGKTGELFF

J gene: TRBJ2-5
V gene: TRBV3-1/TRBV3-2
D gene: TRBD1
clone size: .
CDR3 DNA: TGTGCCAGCAGCCAAGGCCGAAGGACAGGGGGCTTGGAGACCCAGTACTTC
CDR3 protein: CASSQGRRTGGLETQYF

J gene: TRBJ2-1
V gene: TRBV18
D gene: TRBD2
clone size: .
CDR3 DNA: TGTGCCAGCTCACCAATAGCAAGCGGGAGCACCAATGAGCAGTTCTTC
CDR3 protein: CASSPIASGSTNEQFF

J gene: TRBJ1-2
V gene: TRBV12-3/TRBV12-4
D gene: TRBD1
clone size: .
CDR3 DNA: TGTGCCAGCAGCGACAGGGTTGGCTACACCTTC
CDR3 protein: CASSDRVGYTF

J gene: TRBJ2-3
V gene: TRBV4-1
D gene: TRBD2
clone size: .
CDR3 DNA: TGCGCCAGCAGCCCGGGACAGAGAGGACTAGCGGGGAGAGATACGCAGTATTTT
CDR3 protein: CASSPGQRGLAGRDTQYF

J gene: TRBJ2-1
V gene: TRBV3-1/TRBV3-2
D gene: TRBD2
clone size: many
CDR3 DNA: TGTGCCAGCAGCCAAGACGGGGGGTCCTACAATGAGCAGTTCTTC
CDR3 protein: CASSQDGGSYNEQFF

J gene: TRBJ1-1
V gene: TRBV5-1
D gene: TRBD1
clone size: .
CDR3 DNA: TGCGCCAGCAGCTTCACCGGGACAGGGGAAGCTTTCTTT
CDR3 protein: CASSFTGTGEAFF

J gene: TRBJ2-1
V gene: TRBV3-1/TRBV3-2
D gene: .
clone size: .
CDR3 DNA: TGTGCCAGCAGCCAAGCCCCACAGGGCTTCTACAATGAGCAGTTCTTC
CDR3 protein: CASSQAPQGFYNEQFF

J gene: TRBJ2-1
V gene: TRBV5-4
D gene: .
clone size: few
CDR3 DNA: TGTGCCAGCAGCACCGAGCTAGCGACATACAATGAGCAGTTCTTC
CDR3 protein: CASSTELATYNEQFF

J gene: TRBJ2-1
V gene: TRBV5-1
D gene: TRBD1
clone size: .
CDR3 DNA: TGCGCCAGCAGCTTGTTGGGACAGGGGACCTACAATGAGCAGTTCTTC
CDR3 protein: CASSLLGQGTYNEQFF

J gene: TRBJ1-4
V gene: TRBV5-1
D gene: TRBD1
clone size: .
CDR3 DNA: TGCGCCAGCAGCTTGTCGACAGGGGCTGATGAAAAACTGTTTTTT
CDR3 protein: CASSLSTGADEKLFF

J gene: TRBJ1-2
V gene: TRBV27
D gene: TRBD1
clone size: .
CDR3 DNA: TGTGCCAGCAGTACCAGACAGGGTAACTATGGCTACACCTTC
CDR3 protein: CASSTRQGNYGYTF

J gene: TRBJ2-7
V gene: TRBV12-3/TRBV12-4
D gene: .
clone size: .
CDR3 DNA: TGTGCCAGCAGCGACAGAGGTTCCGAGCAGTACTTC
CDR3 protein: CASSDRGSEQYF

J gene: TRBJ1-1
V gene: TRBV11-2
D gene: TRBD1
clone size: .
CDR3 DNA: TGTGCCAGCAGCCGGGACAGATACACTGAAGCTTTCTTT
CDR3 protein: CASSRDRYTEAFF

J gene: TRBJ1-3
V gene: TRBV30
D gene: .
clone size: .
CDR3 DNA: TGTGCCTGGGTGCGAGGGAGCACCATATATTTT
CDR3 protein: CAWVRGSTIYF

J gene: TRBJ1-5
V gene: TRBV4-1
D gene: .
clone size: once
CDR3 DNA: TGCGCCAGCAGCCAACATGACACCTCCGAGAGGCCCCAGCATTTT
CDR3 protein: CASSQHDTSERPQHF

J gene: TRBJ2-3
V gene: TRBV11-2
D gene: TRBD2
clone size: few
CDR3 DNA: TGTGCCAGCAGCTTGCCGGGTTCTAGCGGGAGGACAGGAGATACGCAGTATTTT
CDR3 protein: CASSLPGSSGRTGDTQYF

J gene: TRBJ2-7
V gene: TRBV3-1/TRBV3-2
D gene: .
clone size: .
CDR3 DNA: TGTGCCAGCAGCCAAGATCCTAGCTACGAGCAGTACTTC
CDR3 protein: CASSQDPSYEQYF

J gene: TRBJ2-2
V gene: TRBV28
D gene: .
clone size: few
CDR3 DNA: TGTGCCAGCAGTTTGCTAGCGAACGCGAACACCGGGGAGCTGTTTTTT
CDR3 protein: CASSLLANANTGELFF

J gene: TRBJ1-5
V gene: TRBV16
D gene: .
clone size: .
CDR3 DNA: TGTGCCAGCTCCCGACACGAGTGGCCCCAGCATTTT
CDR3 protein: CASSRHEWPQHF

J gene: TRBJ1-1
V gene: TRBV20-1
D gene: .
clone size: .
CDR3 DNA: TGCAGTGCTAGTCCCCAGGGTTACATGAACACTGAAGCTTTCTTT
CDR3 protein: CSASPQGYMNTEAFF

J gene: TRBJ2-1
V gene: TRBV7-9
D gene: TRBD1
clone size: .
CDR3 DNA: TGTGCCAGCAGCTTAGCCGGACAGGGGGACCGCAATGAGCAGTTCTTC
CDR3 protein: CASSLAGQGDRNEQFF

J gene: TRBJ2-5
V gene: TRBV28
D gene: .
clone size: .
CDR3 DNA: TGTGCCAGCAGTTTGGGGGGGGCTAGCTTACAAGAGACCCAGTACTTC
CDR3 protein: CASSLGGASLQETQYF

J gene: TRBJ2-1
V gene: TRBV5-1
D gene: .
clone size: .
CDR3 DNA: TGCGCCAGCAGCTTGGTGGCGGGAGAGGGGGGTGAGCAGTTCTTC
CDR3 protein: CASSLVAGEGGEQFF

J gene: TRBJ2-7
V gene: TRBV28
D gene: TRBD2
clone size: few
CDR3 DNA: TGTGCCAGCAGGGGGGGACTAGCGGTTCCCTACGAGCAGTACTTC
CDR3 protein: CASRGGLAVPYEQYF

J gene: TRBJ1-5
V gene: TRBV28
D gene: TRBD1
clone size: .
CDR3 DNA: TGTGCCAGCAGTTTGTCCCTGACAGGGGGAAGACATCAGCCCCAGCATTTT
CDR3 protein: CASSLSLTGGRHQPQHF